This T cell receptor beta chain was observed in a study of neoadjuvant nivolumab and ipilimumab in lung cancer. The assay was immunoSEQ multiplex PCR, and TCRdb's table has in-frame clones only and misses some. The sample lists over 25,000 clones, about 80% occurring once. Study outcomes and limitations: From pretherapy to surgery, tumor richness and clonality rose with dual therapy. Higher pretherapy blood TCR richness went with higher resected-tumor richness. TCR richness and clonality were higher in tumors than adjacent uninvolved lung.

Turning to this clone: Antigen unknown.

The TCR comes from an adult with non-small cell lung cancer. Material: tumor tissue, obtained after neoadjuvant nivolumab, alone or with ipilimumab, at or shortly before surgery.

CDR3: CASSLDGLNTEAFF. CDR3 nucleotide sequence: TGTGCCAGCAGCCTGGACGGATTGAACACTGAAGCTTTCTTT. V gene TRBV6-6 combines with J gene TRBJ1-1; D not certain. The CDR3 is 14 amino acids. V lost 6 bases and J 0 bases, leaving 11 bases between the germline ends. Germline lookup yields CDR1 MNHNY and CDR2 SVGAGI (reference sequence).